The rows below give T cell receptor beta chains drawn from one sample of a study of spatial heterogeneity in lung cancer. A single record per CDR3 protein comes from TCRdb applying MiXCR to the 5' RACE reads. This table has about 33,000 distinct CDR3 sequences, more than 9% appearing once. Sample: PBMCs, taken at follow-up. The source is a female donor with early-stage non-small cell lung cancer. The CDR3 runs from the conserved cysteine through the conserved F or W. Only some rows state a clone size, as once, few, many or a class for expanded clones.

- 12 TRBJ1-1 TRBV5-5 CASSFVGTEAFF
- 18 TRBJ2-5 TRBV10-3 CAITVAPGLAGFQETQYF
- 15 TRBJ2-7 TRBV7-2 CASSLAGGSSYEQYF
few 13 TRBJ2-2 TRBV19 CASNWGNTGELFF
once 15 TRBJ1-1 TRBV6-5 CASSYLPGVNTEAFF
- 14 TRBJ2-7 TRBV7-9 CASSLSGVLYEQYF
- 15 TRBJ2-1 TRBV29-1 CSVVSLSSSYNEQFF
few 14 TRBJ1-6 TRBV12-3/TRBV12-4 CASRPQRNNSPLHF
- 15 TRBJ2-2 TRBV7-9 CASSWGQGYTGELFF
few 15 TRBJ2-7 TRBV13 CASSPRTGAAYEQYF
few 19 TRBJ1-4 TRBV12-3/TRBV12-4 CASSKRTDRGSWGNEKLFF
- 13 TRBJ2-1 TRBV10-3 CAIASGVSDEQFF
- 14 TRBJ2-7 TRBV2 CASRPGQAVHEQYF
- 14 TRBJ2-3 TRBV19 CASSMDLSTDTQYF
many 17 TRBJ2-6 TRBV6-6 CASSLGGGTGGANVLTF
many 16 TRBJ1-5 TRBV5-5 CASSFLPDNSNQPQHF
- 14 TRBJ2-3 TRBV28 CASSRQVRDDTQYF
- 13 TRBJ2-2 TRBV6-6 CASSSGKAGELFF
few 15 TRBJ1-6 TRBV20-1 CSAQSWANYNSPLHF
- 13 TRBJ1-1 TRBV29-1 CSVAMRENTEAFF
- 13 TRBJ2-1 TRBV29-1 CSVRTSGGQEQFF
many 13 TRBJ2-3 TRBV6-5 CASVTPGTDTQYF
few 14 TRBJ1-2 TRBV11-1 CASSQHQGLAGYTF
- 16 TRBJ2-7 TRBV9 CASSPRLAGDLWEQYF
many 15 TRBJ2-5 TRBV18 CASSPPVPRQETQYF
many 14 TRBJ2-7 TRBV28 CASSLWDSPYEQYF
- 17 TRBJ1-2 TRBV9 CASSSNPGQGANYGYTF
few 12 TRBJ2-1 TRBV2 CASSEAGDEQFF
- 14 TRBJ1-1 TRBV12-3/TRBV12-4 CASTPGSGGTEAFF
many 16 TRBJ1-5 TRBV7-8 CASSPAGDRPRQPQHF
few 12 TRBJ1-1 TRBV28 CASSLSNTEAFF
few 12 TRBJ1-3 TRBV6-6 CASTGSGNTIYF
many 12 TRBJ2-1 TRBV19 CASAGVTYEQFF
- 16 TRBJ2-1 TRBV4-3 CASSQEVVAGINEQFF
- 14 TRBJ1-2 TRBV9 CASSVGREFYGYTF
- 15 TRBJ2-7 TRBV12-3/TRBV12-4 CASSFSGRGSYEQYF
- 15 TRBJ1-2 TRBV7-9 CASSRAAGANYGYTF
- 14 TRBJ2-2 TRBV6-5 CASRPVWRPGELFF
- 15 TRBJ2-5 TRBV20-1 CSASDSGGASETQYF
few 15 TRBJ1-4 TRBV12-3/TRBV12-4 CASSQDLTTNEKLFF
many 14 TRBJ1-3 TRBV5-1 CASSLEGSGNTIYF
- 13 TRBJ1-2 TRBV29-1 CSVERENGYGYTF
many 16 TRBJ2-2 TRBV15 CATSPTRGIETGELFF
few 15 TRBJ2-7 TRBV9 CASSVDANAAYEQYF
- 14 TRBJ2-7 TRBV3-1 CASSQKTDSYEQYF
few 16 TRBJ1-6 TRBV28 CASSSPTGQSNSPLHF
many 14 TRBJ1-2 TRBV30 CAWSKPPRLSGYTF
few 12 TRBJ1-1 TRBV5-5 CASSWGNTEAFF
- 17 TRBJ2-5 TRBV2 CASSENRGGHRQETQYF
few 14 TRBJ1-6 TRBV5-1 CASSLAVGNSPLHF
- 13 TRBJ2-5 TRBV12-3/TRBV12-4 CASSLLVRETQYF
many 17 TRBJ2-1 TRBV6-1 CASSGQTGASSYNEQFF